These 12 T cell receptor beta chains originate from one sample sequenced in a study of CD8+ T cells in alopecia areata. cDNA serving as the sequencing template came from extracted, reverse transcribed RNA. Repertoires were generated with immunoSEQ multiplex PCR, while TCRdb's copy carries only in-frame clones and drops some. Among around 270,000 clones listed, roughly 64% were seen once. Treatment meaning: oral pan-JAK inhibitor, 5-10 mg twice daily. Here the sequenced sample was CD4+ T cells sorted from blood, taken at week 24, from a patient treated with tofacitinib. These receptor sequences come from a human donor with alopecia areata.

This clone was seen only a few times. V and J are TRBV10-3 and TRBJ2-7; D is possibly TRBD2 (5 bases). V was clipped by 3 bases and J by 0 bases, with 12 bases between them. Germline CDR1 is ENHRY and CDR2 is SYGVKD. This CDR3 is built from 15 residues. As DNA, the CDR3 is TGTGCCATCAGTGATCCAGGACTTACCTCCTACGAGCAGTACTTC. Translating it yields CAISDPGLTSYEQYF.

J is TRBJ2-1 and V is TRBV9, with 10 bases identical to TRBD2. Germline V gives CDR1 SGDLS, CDR2 YYNGEE. V dropped 4 bases and J dropped 9; count of bases not matched to a gene: 4. This CDR3 comprises 13 residues. The CDR3 DNA follows: TGTGCCAGCAGCTCTAGCGGGGGAGGTGAGCAGTTCTTC. Translation gives CASSSSGGGEQFF.

In this sample, this clone turned up a few times. The V gene is TRBV4-1, the J gene TRBJ2-5; D might be TRBD1 or TRBD2, each matching 5 bases. Trimming took 2 bases from V and 5 from J, leaving 9 bases between them. The CDR3 is made up of 13 amino acids. Germline CDR1 is MGHRA and CDR2 is YSYEKL. CDR3 sequence (DNA): TGCGCCAGCAGCCAATTCAGGGAGGAGACCCAGTACTTC. Translating it yields CASSQFREETQYF.

As concerns this clone: Other nucleotide sequences from this sample produce the same CDR3. V is TRBV29-1 and J is TRBJ1-1; 9 positions agree with TRBD1. The germline V gene has CDR1 SQVTM and CDR2 ANQGSEA. CDR3 length: 12 residues. V shed 6 bases and J 1 base; nucleotides not matched to a gene: 0. Written as DNA, the CDR3 is TGCAGCGTGGACAGGGGGAACACTGAAGCTTTCTTT. Translation: CSVDRGNTEAFF.

This rearrangement joins TRBV15 to TRBJ2-1; 10 nucleotides line up with TRBD1. Losses at the gene ends were 0 bases for V and 6 bases for J; bases not matched to a gene: 8. This CDR3 spans 17 amino acids. Germline V gene data show CDR1 as LNHNV and CDR2 as YYDKDF (reference sequence). CDR3 sequence (DNA): TGTGCCACCAGCAGAGATCCCGGACAGGGGGTGGGCAATGAGCAGTTCTTC. It specifies CATSRDPGQGVGNEQFF.

The genes are TRBV2 and TRBJ1-5, with D unclear. CDR3 length: 14 residues. Trimming stripped 5 bases from V and 4 bases from J, with 12 bases between. Per germline, CDR1 SNHLY and CDR2 FYNNEI. Written as DNA, the CDR3 is TGTGCCAGCAGTTTCCAAGGGAGTAATCAGCCCCAGCATTTT. Translated, it gives CASSFQGSNQPQHF. Based on the CDR3 plus reference TRBV2 and TRBJ1-5, the full variable domain is EPEVTQTPSHQVTQMGQEVILRCVPISNHLYFYWYRQILGQKVEFLVSFYNNEISEKSEIFDDQFSVERPDGSNFTLKIRSTKLEDSAMYFCASSFQGSNQPQHFGDGTRLSIL.

The rearrangement uses TRBV6-5 and TRBJ2-3; unclear D gene. CDR1 is MNHEY, CDR2 SVGAGI, per germline. Deletions cut 4 bases from V and 6 bases from J, with 11 bases between. The CDR3 covers 13 residues. CDR3 nucleotides: TGTGCCAGCAGTTCCGACTTTTTGGATACGCAGTATTTT. Translation: CASSSDFLDTQYF.

This chain connects TRBV28 to TRBJ2-7; D is ambiguous. This CDR3 spans 11 amino acids. Between the trimmed V and J ends, which lost 8 bases and 5 bases, there was a span of 10 bases. From germline, CDR1 is MDHEN and CDR2 SYDVKM. In nucleotides, the CDR3 is TGTGCCAGCGACCAAGGGAACGAGCAGTACTTC. This sequence encodes CASDQGNEQYF. The complete variable domain, with remaining parts taken from reference TRBV28 and TRBJ2-7, reads DVKVTQSSRYLVKRTGEKVFLECVQDMDHENMFWYRQDPGLGLRLIYFSYDVKMKEKGDIPEGYSVSREKKERFSLILESASTNQTSMYLCASDQGNEQYFGPGTRLTVT.

The chain couples TRBV29-1 to TRBJ2-7, with D perhaps being TRBD1 or TRBD2 (7 bases each). CDR1 and CDR2 from the germline V gene are SQVTM and ANQGSEA. This CDR3 has 15 amino acids. V lost 6 bases and J lost 5, with 23 bases in between. CDR3 DNA: TGCAGCGTCCGTTTTCAGGGGGGGAGTTATCACGAGCAGTACTTC. It encodes CSVRFQGGSYHEQYF.

This clone came up a few times. The chain is built from TRBV29-1 and TRBJ1-2; TRBD1 might be the D (6 bases). V lost 6 bases to trimming and J lost 4 bases, with 12 bases between them. Germline V gene lookup returns CDR1 SQVTM and CDR2 ANQGSEA. The CDR3 consists of 12 residues. CDR3 nucleotides: TGCAGCGTCGAAACAGGGACCTATGGCTACACCTTC. This sequence encodes CSVETGTYGYTF. The whole variable domain, filled in from reference TRBV29-1 and TRBJ1-2, reads SAVISQKPSRDICQRGTSLTIQCQVDSQVTMMFWYRQQPGQSLTLIATANQGSEATYESGFVIDKFPISRPNLTFSTLTVSNMSPEDSSIYLCSVETGTYGYTFGSGTRLTVV.

CDR3 coding DNA: TGCGCCAGCAGCCAGGAAGATACAGGGGTAAATAATTCACCCCTCCACTTT. Its protein product is CASSQEDTGVNNSPLHF. The rearrangement links TRBV4-1 to TRBJ1-6; 7 nucleotides line up with TRBD1. CDR3 size: 17 residues. With 3 bases clipped from V and 5 bases from J, the junction kept 10 bases outside the gene matches. Germline V lookup: CDR1 MGHRA, CDR2 YSYEKL.

This clone came up a few times. The rearrangement joins TRBV7-2 to TRBJ1-5; unclear D gene. V lost 8 bases to trimming and J lost 4 bases, with 9 bases between them. Germline V gives CDR1 SGHTA, CDR2 FQGNSA. The CDR3 has 12 residues. The CDR3: CASQEANQPQHF. The CDR3 DNA is TGTGCCAGCCAGGAGGCTAATCAGCCCCAGCATTTT.